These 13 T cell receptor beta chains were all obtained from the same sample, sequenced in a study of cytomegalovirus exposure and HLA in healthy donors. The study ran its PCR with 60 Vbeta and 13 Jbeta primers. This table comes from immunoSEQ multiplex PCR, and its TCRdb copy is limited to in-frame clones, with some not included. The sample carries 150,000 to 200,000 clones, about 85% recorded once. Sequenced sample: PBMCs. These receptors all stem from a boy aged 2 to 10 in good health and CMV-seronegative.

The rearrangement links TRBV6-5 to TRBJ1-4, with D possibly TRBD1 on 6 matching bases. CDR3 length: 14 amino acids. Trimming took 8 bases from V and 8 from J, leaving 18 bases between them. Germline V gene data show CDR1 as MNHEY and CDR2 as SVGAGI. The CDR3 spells CASRQGLLVEKLFF. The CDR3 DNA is TGTGCCAGCCGGCAGGGGCTGCTCGTGGAAAAACTGTTTTTT.

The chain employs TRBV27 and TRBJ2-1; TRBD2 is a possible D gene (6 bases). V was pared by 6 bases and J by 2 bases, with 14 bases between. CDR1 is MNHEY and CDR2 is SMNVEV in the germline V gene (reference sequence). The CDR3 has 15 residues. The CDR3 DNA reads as TGTGCCAGCAGCCCGGGGGTAGCTGCCTACAATGAGCAGTTCTTC. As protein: CASSPGVAAYNEQFF.

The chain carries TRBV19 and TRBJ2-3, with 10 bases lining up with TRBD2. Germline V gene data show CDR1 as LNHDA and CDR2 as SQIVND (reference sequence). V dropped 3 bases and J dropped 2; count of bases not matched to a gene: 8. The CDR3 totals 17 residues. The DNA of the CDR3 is TGTGCCAGTAGTATTGGAGATAGCGGGGGGTTCACAGATACGCAGTATTTT. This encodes CASSIGDSGGFTDTQYF.

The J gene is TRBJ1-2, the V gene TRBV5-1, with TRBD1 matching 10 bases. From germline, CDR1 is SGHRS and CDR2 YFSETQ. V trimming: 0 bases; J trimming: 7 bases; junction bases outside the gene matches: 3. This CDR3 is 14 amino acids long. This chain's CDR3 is CASSLGQGAAGYTF. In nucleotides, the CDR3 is TGCGCCAGCAGCTTGGGACAGGGGGCAGCTGGCTACACCTTC.

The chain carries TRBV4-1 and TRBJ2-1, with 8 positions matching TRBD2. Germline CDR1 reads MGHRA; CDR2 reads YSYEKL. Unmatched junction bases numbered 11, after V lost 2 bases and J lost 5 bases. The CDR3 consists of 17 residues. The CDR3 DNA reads TGCGCCAGCAGCCAATGGATGGTAACTAGCGGAAACAATGAGCAGTTCTTC. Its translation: CASSQWMVTSGNNEQFF.

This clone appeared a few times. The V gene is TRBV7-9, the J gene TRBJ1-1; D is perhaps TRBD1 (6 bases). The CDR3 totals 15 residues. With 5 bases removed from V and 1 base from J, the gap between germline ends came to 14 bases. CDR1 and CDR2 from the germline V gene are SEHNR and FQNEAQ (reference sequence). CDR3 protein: CASSPGHRANTEAFF. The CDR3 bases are TGTGCCAGCAGCCCAGGCCACAGGGCGAACACTGAAGCTTTCTTT.

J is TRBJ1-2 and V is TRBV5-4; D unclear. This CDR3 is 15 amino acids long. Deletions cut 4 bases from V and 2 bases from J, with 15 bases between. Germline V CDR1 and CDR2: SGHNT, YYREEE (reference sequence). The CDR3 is CASSPGPGKNYGYTF. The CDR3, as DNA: TGTGCCAGCAGCCCTGGACCGGGGAAAAACTATGGCTACACCTTC.

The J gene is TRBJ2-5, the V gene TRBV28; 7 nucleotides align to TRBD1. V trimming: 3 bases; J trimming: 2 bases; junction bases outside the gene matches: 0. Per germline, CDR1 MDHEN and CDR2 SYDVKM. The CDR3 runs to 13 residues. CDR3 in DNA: TGTGCCAGCAGTTTGGGACAGCAAGAGACCCAGTACTTC. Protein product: CASSLGQQETQYF.

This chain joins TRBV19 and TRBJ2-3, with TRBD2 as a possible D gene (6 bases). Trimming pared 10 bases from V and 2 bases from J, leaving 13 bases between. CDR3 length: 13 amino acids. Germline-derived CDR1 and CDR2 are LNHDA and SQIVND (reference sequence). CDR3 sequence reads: CATDPGDTDTQYF. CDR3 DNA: TGTGCCACCGACCCGGGGGACACAGATACGCAGTATTTT.

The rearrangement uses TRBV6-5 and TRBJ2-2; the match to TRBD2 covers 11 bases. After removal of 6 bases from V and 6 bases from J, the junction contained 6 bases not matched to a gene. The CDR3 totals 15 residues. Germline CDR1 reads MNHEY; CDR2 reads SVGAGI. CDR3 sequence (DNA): TGTGCCAGCAGAGTAGTAGCGGGGGGGCCCGGGGAGCTGTTTTTT. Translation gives CASRVVAGGPGELFF.

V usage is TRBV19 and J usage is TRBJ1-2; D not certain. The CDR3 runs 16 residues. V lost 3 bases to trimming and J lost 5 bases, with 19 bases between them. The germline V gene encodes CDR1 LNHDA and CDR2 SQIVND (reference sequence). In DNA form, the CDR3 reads TGTGCCAGTAGTATTACTGTGGGCACGGCAGAATATGGCTACACCTTC. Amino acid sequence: CASSITVGTAEYGYTF.

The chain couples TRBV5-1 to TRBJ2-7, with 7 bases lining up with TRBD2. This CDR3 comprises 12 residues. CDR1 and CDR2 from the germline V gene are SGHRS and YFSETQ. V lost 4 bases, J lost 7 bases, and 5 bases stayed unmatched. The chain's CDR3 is CASSGGGKEQYF. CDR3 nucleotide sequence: TGCGCCAGCAGCGGGGGGGGGAAGGAGCAGTACTTC.

CDR3 loop: CASQQVAGNQETQYF. The CDR3 DNA reads TGTGCTAGCCAGCAGGTGGCAGGGAACCAAGAGACCCAGTACTTC. The rearrangement uses TRBV6-6 and TRBJ2-5; the D gene is possibly TRBD1 (5 bases). The CDR3 has 15 amino acids. The germline V gene has CDR1 MNHNY and CDR2 SVGAGI (reference sequence).